The rows below give T cell receptor beta chains drawn from one sample of a study of T cells in localized non-small cell lung cancer. Produced via immunoSEQ multiplex PCR; TCRdb's table is partial and in-frame only. The sample lists tens of thousands of clones, 65% to 90% seen once, with roughly 8% in the top ten. The sample was PBMCs, taken before any cancer treatment. The receptors originated from a man between 40 and 70 years old with stage II lung adenocarcinoma. Both conserved end residues are part of each CDR3. The order of the fields is J gene, clone size, V gene, D gene, CDR3 protein, CDR3 DNA. A D gene is named only where the DNA matches it firmly. Expanded clones get a size class; other rows say once, few or many, or leave the size out.

J gene: TRBJ2-3
clone size: -
V gene: TRBV28
D gene: -
CDR3 protein: CASSPTDPPGTDTQYF
CDR3 DNA: TGTGCCAGCAGCCCTACGGACCCGCCGGGCACAGATACGCAGTATTTT

J gene: TRBJ2-3
clone size: once
V gene: TRBV6-5
D gene: TRBD2
CDR3 protein: CASSRGSPSTDTQYF
CDR3 DNA: TGTGCCAGCAGCCGCGGGAGCCCTAGCACAGATACGCAGTATTTT

J gene: TRBJ2-7
clone size: few
V gene: TRBV9
D gene: TRBD1
CDR3 protein: CASSAGQGIAEQYF
CDR3 DNA: TGTGCCAGCAGCGCCGGACAGGGTATTGCCGAGCAGTACTTC

J gene: TRBJ2-5
clone size: -
V gene: TRBV7-7
D gene: -
CDR3 protein: CASSLGGGRGETQYF
CDR3 DNA: TGTGCTAGCAGCTTAGGTGGGGGGCGCGGAGAGACCCAGTACTTC

J gene: TRBJ2-7
clone size: -
V gene: TRBV6-5
D gene: TRBD2
CDR3 protein: CASSYPGLVYEQYF
CDR3 DNA: TGTGCCAGCAGTTATCCAGGACTAGTCTACGAGCAGTACTTC

J gene: TRBJ2-1
clone size: -
V gene: TRBV9
D gene: -
CDR3 protein: CASSPLAMNEQFF
CDR3 DNA: TGTGCCAGCAGCCCTCTAGCGATGAATGAGCAGTTCTTC

J gene: TRBJ1-5
clone size: -
V gene: TRBV4-1
D gene: -
CDR3 protein: CASSQATVNQPQHF
CDR3 DNA: TGCGCCAGCAGCCAAGCAACAGTTAATCAGCCCCAGCATTTT

J gene: TRBJ1-1
clone size: -
V gene: TRBV29-1
D gene: TRBD1
CDR3 protein: CSVEGQGMNTEAFF
CDR3 DNA: TGCAGCGTTGAGGGACAGGGAATGAACACTGAAGCTTTCTTT

J gene: TRBJ2-7
clone size: -
V gene: TRBV6-1
D gene: -
CDR3 protein: CASSSEPSYEQYF
CDR3 DNA: TGTGCCAGCAGTTCCGAGCCCTCCTACGAGCAGTACTTC

J gene: TRBJ1-5
clone size: once
V gene: TRBV19
D gene: -
CDR3 protein: CASHGHSNQPQHF
CDR3 DNA: TGTGCTTCCCACGGCCATAGCAATCAGCCCCAGCATTTT

J gene: TRBJ2-2
clone size: -
V gene: TRBV5-4
D gene: TRBD2
CDR3 protein: CASSLGLAGAGELFF
CDR3 DNA: TGTGCCAGCAGCCTAGGACTAGCCGGGGCCGGGGAGCTGTTTTTT

J gene: TRBJ1-5
clone size: -
V gene: TRBV5-5
D gene: -
CDR3 protein: CASTRGLNQPQHF
CDR3 DNA: TGTGCCAGCACCCGGGGCCTCAATCAGCCCCAGCATTTT

J gene: TRBJ2-1
clone size: -
V gene: TRBV7-2
D gene: TRBD2
CDR3 protein: CASSPGGREGVANEQFF
CDR3 DNA: TGTGCCAGCAGCCCCGGGGGGCGGGAGGGAGTGGCAAATGAGCAGTTCTTC

J gene: TRBJ2-2
clone size: few
V gene: TRBV5-5
D gene: -
CDR3 protein: CASSPHPRMDTGELFF
CDR3 DNA: TGTGCCAGCAGCCCCCATCCTAGGATGGACACCGGGGAGCTGTTTTTT

J gene: TRBJ2-7
clone size: -
V gene: TRBV11-2
D gene: TRBD1
CDR3 protein: CASRPQGQGAPQYF
CDR3 DNA: TGTGCCAGCAGACCCCAGGGACAGGGGGCTCCTCAGTACTTC

J gene: TRBJ1-1
clone size: once
V gene: TRBV13
D gene: -
CDR3 protein: CASSPQTGGTEAFF
CDR3 DNA: TGTGCCAGCAGCCCCCAGACAGGAGGGACTGAAGCTTTCTTT

J gene: TRBJ2-2
clone size: once
V gene: TRBV10-3
D gene: TRBD1
CDR3 protein: CAISEPGQGTGELFF
CDR3 DNA: TGTGCCATCAGTGAGCCAGGACAGGGAACCGGGGAGCTGTTTTTT

J gene: TRBJ2-7
clone size: -
V gene: TRBV7-2
D gene: -
CDR3 protein: CASSSRVVPYEQYF
CDR3 DNA: TGTGCCAGCAGCTCAAGGGTGGTCCCCTACGAGCAGTACTTC

J gene: TRBJ2-5
clone size: -
V gene: TRBV14
D gene: -
CDR3 protein: CASNDGYQETQYF
CDR3 DNA: TGTGCCAGCAACGACGGATACCAAGAGACCCAGTACTTC

J gene: TRBJ1-2
clone size: -
V gene: TRBV18
D gene: -
CDR3 protein: CASSPSTEPYGYTF
CDR3 DNA: TGTGCCAGCTCACCTTCGACGGAACCCTATGGCTACACCTTC

J gene: TRBJ2-2
clone size: -
V gene: TRBV5-1
D gene: -
CDR3 protein: CASSPDRGDSGRRNTGELFF
CDR3 DNA: TGCGCCAGCAGCCCGGACAGGGGGGATAGCGGGAGACGAAACACCGGGGAGCTGTTTTTT

J gene: TRBJ2-5
clone size: -
V gene: TRBV11-3
D gene: -
CDR3 protein: CASSLGDETQYF
CDR3 DNA: TGTGCCAGCAGCTTAGGAGATGAGACTCAGTACTTC

J gene: TRBJ2-6
clone size: few
V gene: TRBV28
D gene: -
CDR3 protein: CASSFRQGKTGANVLTF
CDR3 DNA: TGTGCCAGCAGTTTCAGGCAGGGTAAGACTGGGGCCAACGTCCTGACTTTC

J gene: TRBJ2-1
clone size: -
V gene: TRBV7-2
D gene: TRBD2
CDR3 protein: CASSPPGLAGGREQFF
CDR3 DNA: TGTGCCAGCAGCCCCCCGGGACTAGCGGGGGGGCGTGAGCAGTTCTTC

J gene: TRBJ2-7
clone size: once
V gene: TRBV19
D gene: TRBD1
CDR3 protein: CASSLDRGPYEQYF
CDR3 DNA: TGTGCCAGTAGCTTGGACAGGGGGCCCTACGAGCAGTACTTC

J gene: TRBJ2-5
clone size: -
V gene: TRBV2
D gene: -
CDR3 protein: CASSVLETQYF
CDR3 DNA: TGTGCCAGCAGTGTTTTGGAGACCCAGTACTTC

J gene: TRBJ1-4
clone size: once
V gene: TRBV7-9
D gene: TRBD1
CDR3 protein: CASSGWTGRLTNEKLFF
CDR3 DNA: TGTGCCAGCAGCGGCTGGACAGGGCGACTTACTAATGAAAAACTGTTTTTT

J gene: TRBJ2-1
clone size: -
V gene: TRBV5-6
D gene: TRBD1
CDR3 protein: CASSGGTGADNEQFF
CDR3 DNA: TGTGCCAGCAGCGGGGGGACAGGGGCGGACAATGAGCAGTTCTTC

J gene: TRBJ2-1
clone size: -
V gene: TRBV19
D gene: -
CDR3 protein: CASRGNNEQFF
CDR3 DNA: TGTGCCAGCCGGGGGAACAATGAGCAGTTCTTC

J gene: TRBJ1-5
clone size: -
V gene: TRBV7-3
D gene: -
CDR3 protein: CASSLLPGRDQPQHF
CDR3 DNA: TGTGCCAGCAGCTTATTACCAGGACGGGATCAGCCCCAGCATTTT

J gene: TRBJ1-6
clone size: -
V gene: TRBV5-4
D gene: -
CDR3 protein: CASTALGSPLHF
CDR3 DNA: TGTGCCAGCACCGCTCTTGGATCACCCCTCCACTTT

J gene: TRBJ2-5
clone size: -
V gene: TRBV7-9
D gene: -
CDR3 protein: CASSSLGGTGQETQYF
CDR3 DNA: TGTGCCAGCAGCTCACTGGGGGGGACAGGTCAAGAGACCCAGTACTTC

J gene: TRBJ2-5
clone size: once
V gene: TRBV5-1
D gene: -
CDR3 protein: CASSLGQASQETQYF
CDR3 DNA: TGCGCCAGCAGCTTGGGGCAGGCCAGCCAAGAGACCCAGTACTTC

J gene: TRBJ2-3
clone size: -
V gene: TRBV4-1
D gene: -
CDR3 protein: CASSQDKGIVTDTQYF
CDR3 DNA: TGCGCCAGCAGCCAAGACAAAGGGATAGTAACAGATACGCAGTATTTT

J gene: TRBJ2-5
clone size: -
V gene: TRBV13
D gene: TRBD2
CDR3 protein: CASSSSGVQETQYF
CDR3 DNA: TGTGCCAGCAGCTCTAGCGGGGTGCAAGAGACCCAGTACTTC

J gene: TRBJ2-7
clone size: -
V gene: TRBV6-5
D gene: -
CDR3 protein: CASSSLDGLAEQYF
CDR3 DNA: TGTGCCAGCAGTTCCCTCGACGGGTTGGCCGAGCAGTACTTC

J gene: TRBJ2-5
clone size: few
V gene: TRBV6-1
D gene: -
CDR3 protein: CASSVKETQYF
CDR3 DNA: TGTGCCAGCAGTGTGAAAGAGACCCAGTACTTC

J gene: TRBJ2-5
clone size: -
V gene: TRBV18
D gene: -
CDR3 protein: CASSPSGKGETQYF
CDR3 DNA: TGTGCCAGCTCACCATCAGGGAAGGGGGAGACCCAGTACTTC

J gene: TRBJ1-1
clone size: once
V gene: TRBV19
D gene: -
CDR3 protein: CASSPGGGPEAFF
CDR3 DNA: TGTGCCAGTAGTCCCGGAGGGGGGCCTGAAGCTTTCTTT

J gene: TRBJ1-2
clone size: -
V gene: TRBV19
D gene: -
CDR3 protein: CASSIGNSDGYTF
CDR3 DNA: TGTGCCAGTAGTATTGGCAACTCTGATGGCTACACCTTC

J gene: TRBJ2-7
clone size: -
V gene: TRBV6-5
D gene: -
CDR3 protein: CASSYSRFGGTYEQYF
CDR3 DNA: TGTGCCAGCAGTTATTCCCGCTTTGGGGGTACCTACGAGCAGTACTTC

J gene: TRBJ2-3
clone size: -
V gene: TRBV6-1
D gene: TRBD1
CDR3 protein: CASSDYWTGDTQYF
CDR3 DNA: TGTGCCAGCAGTGATTACTGGACAGGGGATACGCAGTATTTT

J gene: TRBJ2-1
clone size: -
V gene: TRBV7-3
D gene: TRBD1
CDR3 protein: CASSLLTGSNEQFF
CDR3 DNA: TGTGCCAGCAGCCTACTGACAGGGAGTAATGAGCAGTTCTTC

J gene: TRBJ2-1
clone size: -
V gene: TRBV6-6
D gene: TRBD2
CDR3 protein: CASDLAGAPYNEQFF
CDR3 DNA: TGTGCCAGCGACCTAGCGGGGGCCCCCTACAATGAGCAGTTCTTC

J gene: TRBJ1-2
clone size: -
V gene: TRBV18
D gene: -
CDR3 protein: CASSGRNYGYTF
CDR3 DNA: TGTGCCAGCTCAGGACGGAACTATGGCTACACCTTC

J gene: TRBJ2-7
clone size: medium-sized
V gene: TRBV7-2
D gene: TRBD2
CDR3 protein: CASSSRDTREEEQYF
CDR3 DNA: TGTGCCAGCAGCTCAAGGGACACGCGGGAGGAGGAGCAGTACTTC

J gene: TRBJ1-4
clone size: -
V gene: TRBV6-1
D gene: TRBD1
CDR3 protein: CASSGLTGAPNEKLFF
CDR3 DNA: TGTGCCAGCAGTGGTCTTACAGGGGCGCCTAATGAAAAACTGTTTTTT

J gene: TRBJ2-1
clone size: -
V gene: TRBV7-8
D gene: -
CDR3 protein: CASRGPSVGEQFF
CDR3 DNA: TGTGCCAGCAGGGGACCCTCCGTGGGTGAGCAGTTCTTC

J gene: TRBJ2-1
clone size: -
V gene: TRBV7-6
D gene: -
CDR3 protein: CASSLVGGSNEQFF
CDR3 DNA: TGTGCCAGCAGCTTAGTGGGTGGGTCCAATGAGCAGTTCTTC

J gene: TRBJ1-2
clone size: few
V gene: TRBV7-6
D gene: -
CDR3 protein: CASSLVGFQGYTF
CDR3 DNA: TGTGCCAGCAGCTTAGTGGGGTTCCAAGGCTACACCTTC

J gene: TRBJ1-4
clone size: once
V gene: TRBV28
D gene: -
CDR3 protein: CASSSPETTNEKLFF
CDR3 DNA: TGTGCCAGCAGTTCCCCCGAGACAACTAATGAAAAACTGTTTTTT

J gene: TRBJ2-5
clone size: -
V gene: TRBV28
D gene: -
CDR3 protein: CASSFPKWRDLGYQETQYF
CDR3 DNA: TGTGCCAGCAGTTTCCCGAAGTGGCGGGACCTGGGGTACCAAGAGACCCAGTACTTC